The T cell receptor (beta chain) described here comes from a study of shared clonotypes between healthy human individuals. Profiled with immunoSEQ multiplex PCR; TCRdb holds only in-frame clones, not every one. The sample lists under 2,000,000 clones, roughly 95% seen once, with around 1.2% in the top ten. Only CD45RO-negative cells positively selected for CCR7 counted as naive CD8 cells, so terminally differentiated effector memory CD45RA+ cells were excluded. CDR3 length: 14 amino acids. Per the germline V gene, CDR1 is MDHEN and CDR2 is SYDVKM. V was trimmed by 5 bases and J by 5 bases, leaving 15 bases between them.

Sequenced: naive CD8+ T cells sorted from blood. The source is a man younger than 30 in good health. V gene TRBV28 combines with J gene TRBJ1-1; D call uncertain. In DNA, the CDR3 is TGTGCCAGCAGTGCCGACCCCCCGGGAACTGAAGCTTTCTTT. As protein: CASSADPPGTEAFF.